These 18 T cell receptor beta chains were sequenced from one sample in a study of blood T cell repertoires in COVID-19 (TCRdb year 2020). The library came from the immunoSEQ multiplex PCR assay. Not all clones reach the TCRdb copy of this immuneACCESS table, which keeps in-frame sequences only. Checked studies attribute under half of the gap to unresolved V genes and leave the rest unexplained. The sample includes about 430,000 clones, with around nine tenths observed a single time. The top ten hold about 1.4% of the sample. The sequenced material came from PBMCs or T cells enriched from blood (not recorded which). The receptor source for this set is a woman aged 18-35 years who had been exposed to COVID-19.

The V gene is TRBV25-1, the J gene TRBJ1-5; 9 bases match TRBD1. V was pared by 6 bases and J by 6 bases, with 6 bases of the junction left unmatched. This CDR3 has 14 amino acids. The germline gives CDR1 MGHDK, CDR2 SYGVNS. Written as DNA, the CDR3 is TGTGCCAGCAGCCCGGGACAGGGCTTTCAGCCCCAGCATTTT. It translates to CASSPGQGFQPQHF.

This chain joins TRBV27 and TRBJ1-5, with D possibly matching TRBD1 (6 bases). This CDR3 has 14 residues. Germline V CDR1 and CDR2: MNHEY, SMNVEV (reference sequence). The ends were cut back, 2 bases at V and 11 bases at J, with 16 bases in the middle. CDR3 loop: CASSLNRASGTQHF. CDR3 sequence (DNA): TGTGCCAGCAGTTTAAACAGGGCTTCGGGAACCCAGCATTTT.

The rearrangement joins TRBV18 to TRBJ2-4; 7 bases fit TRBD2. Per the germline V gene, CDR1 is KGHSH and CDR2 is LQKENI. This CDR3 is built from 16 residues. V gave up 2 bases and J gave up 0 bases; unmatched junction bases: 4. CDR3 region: CASSPGLELAKNIQYF. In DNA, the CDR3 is TGTGCCAGCTCACCAGGACTAGAATTAGCCAAAAACATTCAGTACTTC. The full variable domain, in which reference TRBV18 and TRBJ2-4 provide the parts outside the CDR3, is NAGVMQNPRHLVRRRGQEARLRCSPMKGHSHVYWYRQLPEEGLKFMVYLQKENIIDESGMPKERFSAEFPKEGPSILRIQQVVRGDSAAYFCASSPGLELAKNIQYFGAGTRLSVL.

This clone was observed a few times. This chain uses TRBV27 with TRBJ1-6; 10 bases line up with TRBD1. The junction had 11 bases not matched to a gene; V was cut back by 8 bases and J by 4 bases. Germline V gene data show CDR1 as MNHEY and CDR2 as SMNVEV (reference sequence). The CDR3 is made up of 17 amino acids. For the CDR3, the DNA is TGTGCCAGCTTAGACAGGGGGCGTAGTCGGTATAATTCACCCCTCCACTTT. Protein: CASLDRGRSRYNSPLHF.

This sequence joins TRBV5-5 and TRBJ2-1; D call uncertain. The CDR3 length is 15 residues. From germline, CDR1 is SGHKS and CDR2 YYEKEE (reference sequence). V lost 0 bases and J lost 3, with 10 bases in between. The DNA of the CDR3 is TGTGCCAGCAGCTTGGCTGTGGCGGTCTACAATGAGCAGTTCTTC. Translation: CASSLAVAVYNEQFF.

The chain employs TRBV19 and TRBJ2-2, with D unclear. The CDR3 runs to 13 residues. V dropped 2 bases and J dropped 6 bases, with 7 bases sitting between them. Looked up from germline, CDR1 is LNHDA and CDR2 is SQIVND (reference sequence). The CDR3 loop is CASSILSAGELFF. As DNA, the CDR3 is TGTGCCAGTAGTATACTCAGCGCCGGGGAGCTGTTTTTT.

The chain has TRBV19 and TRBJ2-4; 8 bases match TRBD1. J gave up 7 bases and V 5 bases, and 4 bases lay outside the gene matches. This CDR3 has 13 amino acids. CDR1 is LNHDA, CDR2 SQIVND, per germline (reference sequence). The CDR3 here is CASSWQGANIQYF. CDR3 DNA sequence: TGTGCCAGTAGTTGGCAGGGGGCTAACATTCAGTACTTC.

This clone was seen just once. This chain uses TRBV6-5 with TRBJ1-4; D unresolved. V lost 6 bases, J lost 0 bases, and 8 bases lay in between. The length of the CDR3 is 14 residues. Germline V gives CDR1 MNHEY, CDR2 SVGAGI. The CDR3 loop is CASRMTPTNEKLFF. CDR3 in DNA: TGTGCCAGCAGGATGACACCAACTAATGAAAAACTGTTTTTT.

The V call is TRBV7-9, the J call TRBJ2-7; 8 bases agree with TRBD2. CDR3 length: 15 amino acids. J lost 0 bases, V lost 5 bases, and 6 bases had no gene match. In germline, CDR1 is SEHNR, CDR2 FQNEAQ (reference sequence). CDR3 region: CASSPQTSGSYEQYF. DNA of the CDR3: TGTGCCAGCAGCCCCCAAACTAGCGGCTCCTACGAGCAGTACTTC.

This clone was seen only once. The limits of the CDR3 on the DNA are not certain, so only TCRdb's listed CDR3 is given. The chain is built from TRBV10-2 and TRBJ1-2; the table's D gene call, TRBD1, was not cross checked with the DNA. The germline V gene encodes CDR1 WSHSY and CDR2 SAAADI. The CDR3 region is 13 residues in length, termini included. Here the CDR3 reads CASSEWGQGACTF.

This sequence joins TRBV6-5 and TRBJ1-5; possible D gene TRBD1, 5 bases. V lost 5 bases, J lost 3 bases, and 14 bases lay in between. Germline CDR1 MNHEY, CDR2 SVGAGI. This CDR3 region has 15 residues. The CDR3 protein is CASSINKGVNQPQHF. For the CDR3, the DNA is TGTGCCAGCAGTATAAACAAAGGGGTCAATCAGCCCCAGCATTTT.

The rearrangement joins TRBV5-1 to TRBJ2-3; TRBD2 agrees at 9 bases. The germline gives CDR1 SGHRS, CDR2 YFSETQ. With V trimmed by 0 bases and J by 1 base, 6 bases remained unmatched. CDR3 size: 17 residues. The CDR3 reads CASSLGGRATGTDTQYF. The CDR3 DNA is TGCGCCAGCAGCTTGGGCGGGAGGGCCACAGGCACAGATACGCAGTATTTT. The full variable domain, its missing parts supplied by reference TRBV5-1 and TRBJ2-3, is KAGVTQTPRYLIKTRGQQVTLSCSPISGHRSVSWYQQTPGQGLQFLFEYFSETQRNKGNFPGRFSGRQFSNSRSEMNVSTLELGDSALYLCASSLGGRATGTDTQYFGPGTRLTVL.

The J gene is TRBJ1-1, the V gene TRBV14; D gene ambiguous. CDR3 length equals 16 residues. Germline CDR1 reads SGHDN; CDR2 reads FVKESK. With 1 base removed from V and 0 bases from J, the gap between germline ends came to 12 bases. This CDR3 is CASSQGPYTLNTEAFF. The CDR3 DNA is TGTGCCAGCAGCCAAGGGCCTTATACACTGAACACTGAAGCTTTCTTT. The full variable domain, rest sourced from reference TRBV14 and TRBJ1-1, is EAGVTQFPSHSVIEKGQTVTLRCDPISGHDNLYWYRRVMGKEIKFLLHFVKESKQDESGMPNNRFLAERTGGTYSTLKVQPAELEDSGVYFCASSQGPYTLNTEAFFGQGTRLTVV.

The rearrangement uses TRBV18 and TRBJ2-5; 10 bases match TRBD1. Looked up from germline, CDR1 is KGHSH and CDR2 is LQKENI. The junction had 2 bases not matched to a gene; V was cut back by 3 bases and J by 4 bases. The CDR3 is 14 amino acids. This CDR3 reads CASSPDRGSETQYF. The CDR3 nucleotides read TGTGCCAGCTCACCGGACAGGGGGTCAGAGACCCAGTACTTC.

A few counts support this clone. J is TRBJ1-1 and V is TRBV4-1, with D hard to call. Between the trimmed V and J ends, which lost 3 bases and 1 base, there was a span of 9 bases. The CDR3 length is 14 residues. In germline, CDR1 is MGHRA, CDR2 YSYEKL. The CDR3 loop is CASSQRDQNTEAFF. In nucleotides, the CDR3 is TGCGCCAGCAGCCAGCGGGATCAGAACACTGAAGCTTTCTTT.

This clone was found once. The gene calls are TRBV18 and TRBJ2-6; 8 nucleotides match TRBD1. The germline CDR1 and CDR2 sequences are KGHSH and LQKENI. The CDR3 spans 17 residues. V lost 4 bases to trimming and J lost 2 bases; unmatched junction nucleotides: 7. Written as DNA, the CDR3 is TGTGCCAGCTCACGACAGGGGTCGGGGACTGGGGCCAACGTCCTGACTTTC. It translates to CASSRQGSGTGANVLTF.

The CDR3 spells CASSLGSFYGYTF. The CDR3 DNA is TGTGCCAGCAGTTTGGGCAGCTTCTATGGCTACACCTTC. The chain is built from TRBV28 and TRBJ1-2; no reliable D call. CDR1 and CDR2 from the germline V gene are MDHEN and SYDVKM. The CDR3 spans 13 residues. V lost 3 bases and J lost 4, with 9 bases in between.

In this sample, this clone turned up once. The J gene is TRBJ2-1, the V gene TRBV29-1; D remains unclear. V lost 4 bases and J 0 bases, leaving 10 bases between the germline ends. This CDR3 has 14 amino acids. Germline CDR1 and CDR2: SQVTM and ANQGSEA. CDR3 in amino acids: CSVALESSYNEQFF. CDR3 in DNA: TGCAGCGTTGCCCTGGAGAGCTCCTACAATGAGCAGTTCTTC.